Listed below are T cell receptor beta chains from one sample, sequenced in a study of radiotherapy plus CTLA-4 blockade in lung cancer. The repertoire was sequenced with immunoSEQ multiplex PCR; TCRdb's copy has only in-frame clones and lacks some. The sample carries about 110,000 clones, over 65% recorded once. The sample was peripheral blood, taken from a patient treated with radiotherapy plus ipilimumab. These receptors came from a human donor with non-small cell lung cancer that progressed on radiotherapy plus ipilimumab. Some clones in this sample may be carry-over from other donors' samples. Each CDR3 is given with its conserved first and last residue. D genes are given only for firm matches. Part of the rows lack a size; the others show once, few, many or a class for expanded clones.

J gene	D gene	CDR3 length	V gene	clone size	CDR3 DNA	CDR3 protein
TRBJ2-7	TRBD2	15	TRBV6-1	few	TGTGCCAGCAGTGAAAGCGGGGGGGGCCCCTACGAGCAGTACTTC	CASSESGGGPYEQYF
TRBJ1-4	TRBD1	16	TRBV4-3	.	TGCGCCAGCAGCCAAGTAAAAGGGACAGGGGGAAAGAAACTGTTTTTT	CASSQVKGTGGKKLFF
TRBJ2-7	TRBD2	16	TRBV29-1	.	TGCAGCGTTGAAGTAGTGAATAGCGGGGGACCCTACGAGCAGTACTTC	CSVEVVNSGGPYEQYF
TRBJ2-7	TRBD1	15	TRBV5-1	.	TGCGCCAGCAGCTTGGGGACAGGGATCTCCTACGAGCAGTACTTC	CASSLGTGISYEQYF
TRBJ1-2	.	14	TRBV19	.	TGTGCCAGTAGTATAGGAGGCAGTAACTATGGCTACACCTTC	CASSIGGSNYGYTF
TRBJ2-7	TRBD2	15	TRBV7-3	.	TGTGCCAGCAGCCTTCGCGGGGGGGAGGCCTACGAGCAGTACTTC	CASSLRGGEAYEQYF
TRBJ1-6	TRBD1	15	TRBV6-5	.	TGTGCCAGCAGCGCCTCCGGGACAGAAAATTCACCCCTCCACTTT	CASSASGTENSPLHF
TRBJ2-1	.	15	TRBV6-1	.	TGTGCCAGCAATCCTGGCGGGGAGAATTACAATGAGCAGTTCTTC	CASNPGGENYNEQFF
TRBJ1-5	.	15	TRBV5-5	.	TGTGCCAGCAGCCGAGGACTGGGTAGCAATCAGCCCCAGCATTTT	CASSRGLGSNQPQHF
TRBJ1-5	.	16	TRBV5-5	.	TGTGCCAGCAGCTTGGGCCTACGGGCTGGCAATCAGCCCCAGCATTTT	CASSLGLRAGNQPQHF
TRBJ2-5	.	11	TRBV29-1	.	TGCAGCGTTGAACTGCAAGAGACCCAGTACTTC	CSVELQETQYF
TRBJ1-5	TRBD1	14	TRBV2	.	TGTGCCAGCAGCCAGGGGGTATTCGGTCAGCCCCAGCATTTT	CASSQGVFGQPQHF
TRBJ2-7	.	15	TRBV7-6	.	TGTGCCAGCAGCTTGGACCCATCAAGACAATACGAGCAGTACTTC	CASSLDPSRQYEQYF
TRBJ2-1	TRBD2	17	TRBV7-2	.	TGTGCCAGCAGCCCTGGGACTAGCGGGGGGTCCCACAATGAGCAGTTCTTC	CASSPGTSGGSHNEQFF
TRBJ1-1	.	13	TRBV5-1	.	TGCGCCAGCAAGGCAGGGACGAACACTGAAGCTTTCTTT	CASKAGTNTEAFF
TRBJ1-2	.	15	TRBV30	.	TGTGCCTGGAGTGGGGGACCGGGACACTACTATGGCTACACCTTC	CAWSGGPGHYYGYTF
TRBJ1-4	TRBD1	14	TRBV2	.	TGTGCCAGCAACCGACAGGGTGAGGAGGAAAAACTGTTTTTT	CASNRQGEEEKLFF
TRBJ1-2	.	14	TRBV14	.	TGTGCCAGCAGCCAAGATCACACAGGGCTTGGCTACACCTTC	CASSQDHTGLGYTF
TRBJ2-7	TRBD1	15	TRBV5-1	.	TGCGCCAGCAGATCGGACAGGGAGCACCCCTACGAGCAGTACTTC	CASRSDREHPYEQYF
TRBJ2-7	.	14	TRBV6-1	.	TGTGCCAGCAGTGAGCAGGGGACCTCCTACGAGCAGTACTTC	CASSEQGTSYEQYF
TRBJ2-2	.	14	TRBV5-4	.	TGTGCCAGCAGCTTGTTTCGGTCGAACGGGGAGCTGTTTTTT	CASSLFRSNGELFF
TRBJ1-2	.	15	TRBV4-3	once	TGCGCCAGCAGCCAAGAACCGAAGGTTAACTATGGCTACACCTTC	CASSQEPKVNYGYTF
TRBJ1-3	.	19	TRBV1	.	TGCACCAGCAGCCACCATGGTGACAGGGGTAGAAGTGATGGAAACACCATATATTTT	CTSSHHGDRGRSDGNTIYF
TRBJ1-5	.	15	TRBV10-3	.	TGTGCCATCAGTGAGACACAGTCCGGAACGAGAACCCAGCATTTT	CAISETQSGTRTQHF
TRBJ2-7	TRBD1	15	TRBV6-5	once	TGTGCCAGCAGTTACGGGGCAGGGGGATCCTACGAGCAGTACTTC	CASSYGAGGSYEQYF
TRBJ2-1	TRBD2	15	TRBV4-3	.	TGCGCCAGCAGCCCCGGACTAGCGTCCTACAATGAGCAGTTCTTC	CASSPGLASYNEQFF
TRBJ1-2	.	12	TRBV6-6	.	TGTGCCAGCCGCGACAGCTACTATGGCTACACCTTC	CASRDSYYGYTF
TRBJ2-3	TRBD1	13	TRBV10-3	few	TGTGCCATCTCTTCCCTTTCCGGGGACAGGCAGTATTTT	CAISSLSGDRQYF
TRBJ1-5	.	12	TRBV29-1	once	TGCAGCGCCCAGGGTGGGAATCAGCCCCAGCATTTT	CSAQGGNQPQHF
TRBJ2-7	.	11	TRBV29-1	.	TGCAGCGTTGTGGGGTTCTACGAGCAGTACTTC	CSVVGFYEQYF
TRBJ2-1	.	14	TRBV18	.	TGTGCCAGCTCACCACCGGGGACAAGGGATGAGCAGTTCTTC	CASSPPGTRDEQFF
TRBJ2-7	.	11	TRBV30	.	TGTGCCTGCGAGGGGCCCCACGAGCAGTACTTC	CACEGPHEQYF
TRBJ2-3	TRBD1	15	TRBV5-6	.	TGTGCCAGCAGATCGACAGGGGTTTACACAGATACGCAGTATTTT	CASRSTGVYTDTQYF